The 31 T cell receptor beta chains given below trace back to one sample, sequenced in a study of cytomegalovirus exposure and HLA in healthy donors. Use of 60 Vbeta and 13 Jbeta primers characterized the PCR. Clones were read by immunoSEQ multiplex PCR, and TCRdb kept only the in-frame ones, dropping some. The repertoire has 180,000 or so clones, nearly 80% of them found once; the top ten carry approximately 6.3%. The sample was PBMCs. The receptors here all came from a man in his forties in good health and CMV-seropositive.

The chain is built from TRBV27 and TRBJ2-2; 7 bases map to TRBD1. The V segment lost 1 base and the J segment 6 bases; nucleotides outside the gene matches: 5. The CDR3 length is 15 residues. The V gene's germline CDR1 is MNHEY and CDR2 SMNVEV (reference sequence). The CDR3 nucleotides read TGTGCCAGCAGTTTATTCGGCCAGGGGGCCGGGGAGCTGTTTTTT. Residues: CASSLFGQGAGELFF.

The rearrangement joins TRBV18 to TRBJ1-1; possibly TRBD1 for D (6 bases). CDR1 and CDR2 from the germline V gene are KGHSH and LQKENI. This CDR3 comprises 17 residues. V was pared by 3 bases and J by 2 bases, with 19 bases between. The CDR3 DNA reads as TGTGCCAGCTCACCGCTGAAGTTGGACAGATTAAACACTGAAGCTTTCTTT. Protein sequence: CASSPLKLDRLNTEAFF.

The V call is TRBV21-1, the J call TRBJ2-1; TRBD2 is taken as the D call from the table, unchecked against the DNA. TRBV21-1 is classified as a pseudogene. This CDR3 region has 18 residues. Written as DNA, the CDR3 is TGTGCCAGCAGCAAAGAGTATAGGGAGACGCAGAAGAACAATGAGCAGTTCTTC. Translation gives CASSKEYRETQKNNEQFF.

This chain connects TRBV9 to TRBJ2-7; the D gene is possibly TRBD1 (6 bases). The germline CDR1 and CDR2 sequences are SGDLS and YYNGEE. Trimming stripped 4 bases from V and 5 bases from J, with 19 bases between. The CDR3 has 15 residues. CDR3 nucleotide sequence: TGTGCCAGCAGCTCCCAAAACAGGGCCGTGGACGAGCAGTACTTC. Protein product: CASSSQNRAVDEQYF.

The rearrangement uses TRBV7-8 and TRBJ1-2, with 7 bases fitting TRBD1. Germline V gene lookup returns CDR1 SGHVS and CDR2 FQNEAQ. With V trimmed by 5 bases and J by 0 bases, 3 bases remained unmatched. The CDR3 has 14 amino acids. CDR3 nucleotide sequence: TGTGCCAGCAGCGGAGGACAGGCTAACTATGGCTACACCTTC. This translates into CASSGGQANYGYTF.

CDR3 residues: CATSRDSRGGNTIYF. CDR3 in DNA: TGTGCCACCAGCAGAGATTCCAGGGGTGGAAACACCATATATTTT. V and J are TRBV15 and TRBJ1-3; tentative D call: TRBD1 (6 bases). CDR1 LNHNV and CDR2 YYDKDF come from the germline V gene (reference sequence). The CDR3 spans 15 residues. V was cut by 0 bases and J by 3 bases, with 9 bases left in between.

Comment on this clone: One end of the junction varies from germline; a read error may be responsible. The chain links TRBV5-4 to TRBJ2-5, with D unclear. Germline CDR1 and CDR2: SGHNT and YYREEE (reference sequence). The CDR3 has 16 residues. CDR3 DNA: TGTGTCAGCAGCTTGGCTTCCTCTGCGGCCCAAGAGACCCAGTACTTC. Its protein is CVSSLASSAAQETQYF.

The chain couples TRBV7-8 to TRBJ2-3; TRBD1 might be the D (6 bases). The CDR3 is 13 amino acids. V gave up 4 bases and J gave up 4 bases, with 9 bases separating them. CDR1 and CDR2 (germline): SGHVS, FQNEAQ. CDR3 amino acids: CASSSGQSDTQYF. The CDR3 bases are TGTGCCAGCAGCTCTGGACAGTCAGATACGCAGTATTTT.

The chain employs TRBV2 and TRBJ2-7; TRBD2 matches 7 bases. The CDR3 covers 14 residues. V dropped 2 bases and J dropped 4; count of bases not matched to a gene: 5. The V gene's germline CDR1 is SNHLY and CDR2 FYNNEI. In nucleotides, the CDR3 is TGTGCCAGCAGTGAATGGGCGGGAGAGTACGAGCAGTACTTC. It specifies CASSEWAGEYEQYF.

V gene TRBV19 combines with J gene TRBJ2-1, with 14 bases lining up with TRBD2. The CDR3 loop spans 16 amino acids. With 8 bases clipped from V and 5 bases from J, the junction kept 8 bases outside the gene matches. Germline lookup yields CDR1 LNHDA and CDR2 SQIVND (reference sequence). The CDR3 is CASCGLAGGRDNEQFF. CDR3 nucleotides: TGTGCCAGTTGCGGACTAGCGGGAGGAAGAGACAATGAGCAGTTCTTC.

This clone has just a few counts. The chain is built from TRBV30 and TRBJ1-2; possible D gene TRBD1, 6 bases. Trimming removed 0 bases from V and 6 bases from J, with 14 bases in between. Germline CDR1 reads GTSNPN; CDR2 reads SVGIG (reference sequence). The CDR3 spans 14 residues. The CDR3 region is CAWSVQGPTHGYTF. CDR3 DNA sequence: TGTGCCTGGAGTGTACAGGGACCTACACATGGCTACACCTTC.

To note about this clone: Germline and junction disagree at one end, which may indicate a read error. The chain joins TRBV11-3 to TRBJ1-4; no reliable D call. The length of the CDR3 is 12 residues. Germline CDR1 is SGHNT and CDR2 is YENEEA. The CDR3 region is CASSLDDGSMGF. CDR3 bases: TGTGCCAGCAGCTTAGATGACGGGAGTATGGGTTTT.

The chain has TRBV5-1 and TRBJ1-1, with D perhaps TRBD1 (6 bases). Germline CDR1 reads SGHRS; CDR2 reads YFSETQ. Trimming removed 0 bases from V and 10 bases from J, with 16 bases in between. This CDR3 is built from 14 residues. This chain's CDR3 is CASSLDRDTLGAFF. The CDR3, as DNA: TGCGCCAGCAGCTTGGACCGGGACACCCTGGGAGCTTTCTTT.

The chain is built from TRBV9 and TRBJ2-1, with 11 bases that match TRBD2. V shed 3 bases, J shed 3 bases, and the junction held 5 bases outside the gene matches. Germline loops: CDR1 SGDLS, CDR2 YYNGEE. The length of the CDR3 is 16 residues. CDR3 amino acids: CASSGLLAGVYNEQFF. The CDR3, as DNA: TGTGCCAGCAGCGGATTACTAGCGGGAGTCTACAATGAGCAGTTCTTC.

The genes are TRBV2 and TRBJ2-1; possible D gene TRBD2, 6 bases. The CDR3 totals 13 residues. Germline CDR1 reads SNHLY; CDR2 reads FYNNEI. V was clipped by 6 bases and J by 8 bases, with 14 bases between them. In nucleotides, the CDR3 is TGTGCCAGCAGCGGGACTGGACCGGATGAGCAGTTCTTC. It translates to CASSGTGPDEQFF.

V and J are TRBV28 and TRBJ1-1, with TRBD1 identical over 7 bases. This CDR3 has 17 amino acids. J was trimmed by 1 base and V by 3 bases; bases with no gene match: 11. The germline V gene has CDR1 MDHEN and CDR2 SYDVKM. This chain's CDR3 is CASSFRTGTMRNTEAFF. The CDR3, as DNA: TGTGCCAGCAGTTTTCGGACAGGCACTATGAGGAACACTGAAGCTTTCTTT.

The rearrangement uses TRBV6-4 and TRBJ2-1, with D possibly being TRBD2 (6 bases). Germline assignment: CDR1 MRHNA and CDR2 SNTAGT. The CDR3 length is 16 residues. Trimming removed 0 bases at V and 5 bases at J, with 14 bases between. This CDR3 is CASSDSWLANHNEQFF. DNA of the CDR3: TGTGCCAGCAGTGACTCGTGGCTAGCGAACCACAATGAGCAGTTCTTC.

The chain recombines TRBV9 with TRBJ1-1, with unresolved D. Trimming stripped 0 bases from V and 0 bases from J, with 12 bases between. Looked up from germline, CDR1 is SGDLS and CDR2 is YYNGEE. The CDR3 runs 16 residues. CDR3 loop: CASSVGGPRMNTEAFF. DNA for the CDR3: TGTGCCAGCAGCGTAGGAGGCCCGCGCATGAACACTGAAGCTTTCTTT.

The CDR3 is CASSQGAGYGYTF. CDR3 nucleotides: TGTGCCAGCAGCCAAGGGGCGGGCTATGGCTACACCTTC. The chain links TRBV14 to TRBJ1-2; D call uncertain. Germline CDR1 SGHDN, CDR2 FVKESK. V lost 1 base and J 4 bases, leaving 7 bases between the germline ends. This CDR3 spans 13 amino acids. The full variable domain, completed using reference TRBV14 and TRBJ1-2, is EAGVTQFPSHSVIEKGQTVTLRCDPISGHDNLYWYRRVMGKEIKFLLHFVKESKQDESGMPNNRFLAERTGGTYSTLKVQPAELEDSGVYFCASSQGAGYGYTFGSGTRLTVV.

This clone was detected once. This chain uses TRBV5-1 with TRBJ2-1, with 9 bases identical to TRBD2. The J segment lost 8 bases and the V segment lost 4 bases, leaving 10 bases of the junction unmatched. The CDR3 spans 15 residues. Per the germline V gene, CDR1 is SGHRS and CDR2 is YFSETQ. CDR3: CASSVWSSGTYEQFF. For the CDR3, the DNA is TGCGCCAGCAGCGTGTGGTCTAGCGGGACATATGAGCAGTTCTTC.

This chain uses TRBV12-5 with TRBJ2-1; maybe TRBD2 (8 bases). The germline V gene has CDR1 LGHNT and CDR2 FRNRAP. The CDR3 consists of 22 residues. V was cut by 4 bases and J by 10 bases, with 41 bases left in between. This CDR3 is CASGSPLLTGPHTSGPGGEQFF. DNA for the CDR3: TGTGCTAGTGGTTCGCCACTTTTGACAGGGCCCCATACTAGCGGTCCCGGAGGAGAGCAGTTCTTC.

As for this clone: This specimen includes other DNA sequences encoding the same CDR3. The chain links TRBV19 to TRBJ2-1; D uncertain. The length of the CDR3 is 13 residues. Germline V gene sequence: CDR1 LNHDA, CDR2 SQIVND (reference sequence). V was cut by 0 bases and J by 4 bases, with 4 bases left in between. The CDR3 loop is CASSIDRYNEQFF. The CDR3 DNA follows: TGTGCCAGTAGTATAGACAGATACAATGAGCAGTTCTTC.

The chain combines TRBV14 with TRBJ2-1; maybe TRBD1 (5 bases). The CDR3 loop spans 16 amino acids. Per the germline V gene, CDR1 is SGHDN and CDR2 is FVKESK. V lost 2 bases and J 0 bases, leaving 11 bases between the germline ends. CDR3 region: CASSQFQGSSYNEQFF. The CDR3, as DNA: TGTGCCAGCAGCCAATTCCAGGGTAGCTCCTACAATGAGCAGTTCTTC.

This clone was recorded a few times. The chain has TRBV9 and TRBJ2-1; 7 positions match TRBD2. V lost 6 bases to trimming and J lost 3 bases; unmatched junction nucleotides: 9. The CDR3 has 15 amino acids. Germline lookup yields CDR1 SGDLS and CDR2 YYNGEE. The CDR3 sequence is CASTKAGEDYNEQFF. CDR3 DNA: TGTGCCAGCACCAAGGCGGGGGAGGACTACAATGAGCAGTTCTTC.

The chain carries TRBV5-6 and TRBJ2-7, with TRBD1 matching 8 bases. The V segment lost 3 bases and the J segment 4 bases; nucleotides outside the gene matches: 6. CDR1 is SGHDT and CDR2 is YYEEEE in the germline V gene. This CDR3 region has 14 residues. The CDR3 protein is CASSSRTGWYEQYF. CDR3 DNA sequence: TGTGCCAGCAGCTCCAGGACAGGGTGGTACGAGCAGTACTTC.

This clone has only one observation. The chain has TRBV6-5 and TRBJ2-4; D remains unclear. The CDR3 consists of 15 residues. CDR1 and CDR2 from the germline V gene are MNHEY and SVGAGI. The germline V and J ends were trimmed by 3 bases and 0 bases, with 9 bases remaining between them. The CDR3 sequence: CASSYFSVAKNIQYF. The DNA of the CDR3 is TGTGCCAGCAGTTATTTTTCAGTAGCCAAAAACATTCAGTACTTC.

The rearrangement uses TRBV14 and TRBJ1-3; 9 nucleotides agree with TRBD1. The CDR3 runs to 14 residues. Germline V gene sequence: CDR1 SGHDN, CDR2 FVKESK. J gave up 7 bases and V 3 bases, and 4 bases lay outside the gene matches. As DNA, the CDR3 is TGTGCCAGCAGCCAGTGGGACAGGGTCAACACCATATATTTT. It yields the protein CASSQWDRVNTIYF.

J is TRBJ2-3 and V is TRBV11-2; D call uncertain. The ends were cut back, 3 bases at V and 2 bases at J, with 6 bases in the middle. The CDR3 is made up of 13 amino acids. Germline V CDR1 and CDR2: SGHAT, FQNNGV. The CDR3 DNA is TGTGCCAGCAGCTTCCAGTTCACAGATACGCAGTATTTT. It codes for CASSFQFTDTQYF.

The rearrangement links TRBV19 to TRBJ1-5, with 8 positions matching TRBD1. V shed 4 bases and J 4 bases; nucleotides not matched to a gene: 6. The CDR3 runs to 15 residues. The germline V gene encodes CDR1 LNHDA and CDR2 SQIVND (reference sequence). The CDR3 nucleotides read TGTGCCAGTAGTAAAGGACAGGGAAGTAATCAGCCCCAGCATTTT. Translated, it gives CASSKGQGSNQPQHF.

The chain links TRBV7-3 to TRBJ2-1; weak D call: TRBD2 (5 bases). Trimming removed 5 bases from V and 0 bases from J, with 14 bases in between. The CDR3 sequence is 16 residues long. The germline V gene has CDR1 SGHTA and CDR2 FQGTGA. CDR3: CASSPSASSSYNEQFF. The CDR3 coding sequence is TGTGCCAGCAGCCCCTCCGCTAGCAGCTCCTACAATGAGCAGTTCTTC. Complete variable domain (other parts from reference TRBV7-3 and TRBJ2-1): GAGVSQTPSNKVTEKGKYVELRCDPISGHTALYWYRQSLGQGPEFLIYFQGTGAADDSGLPNDRFFAVRPEGSVSTLKIQRTERGDSAVYLCASSPSASSSYNEQFFGPGTRLTVL.

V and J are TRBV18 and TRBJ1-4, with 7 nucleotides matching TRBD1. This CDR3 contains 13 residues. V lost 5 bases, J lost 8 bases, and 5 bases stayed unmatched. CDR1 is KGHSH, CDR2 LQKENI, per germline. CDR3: CASSTGVGEKLFF. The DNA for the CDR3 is TGTGCCAGCTCAACAGGGGTAGGAGAAAAACTGTTTTTT.